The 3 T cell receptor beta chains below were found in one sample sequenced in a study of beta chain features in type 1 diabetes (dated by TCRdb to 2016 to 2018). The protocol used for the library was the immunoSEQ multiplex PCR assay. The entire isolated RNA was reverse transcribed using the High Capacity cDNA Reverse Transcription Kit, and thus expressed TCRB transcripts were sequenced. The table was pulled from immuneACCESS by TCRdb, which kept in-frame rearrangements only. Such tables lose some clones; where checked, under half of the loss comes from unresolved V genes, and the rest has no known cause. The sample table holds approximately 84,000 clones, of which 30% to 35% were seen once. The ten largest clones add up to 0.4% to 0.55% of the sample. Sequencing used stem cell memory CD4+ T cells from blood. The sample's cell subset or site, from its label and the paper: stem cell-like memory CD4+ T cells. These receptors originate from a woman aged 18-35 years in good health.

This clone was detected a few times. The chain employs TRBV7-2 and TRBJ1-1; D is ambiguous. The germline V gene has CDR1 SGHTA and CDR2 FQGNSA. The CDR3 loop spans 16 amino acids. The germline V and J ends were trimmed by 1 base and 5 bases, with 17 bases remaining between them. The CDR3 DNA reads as TGTGCCAGCAGCTTAGGGTTCGCCGGGATGGGGACTGAAGCTTTCTTT. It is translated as CASSLGFAGMGTEAFF.

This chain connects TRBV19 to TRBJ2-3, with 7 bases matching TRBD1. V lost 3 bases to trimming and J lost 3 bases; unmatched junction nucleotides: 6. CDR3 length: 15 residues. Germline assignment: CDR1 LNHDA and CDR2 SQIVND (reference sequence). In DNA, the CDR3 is TGTGCCAGTAGTATCCCGGGACAGATTACAGATACGCAGTATTTT. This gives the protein CASSIPGQITDTQYF. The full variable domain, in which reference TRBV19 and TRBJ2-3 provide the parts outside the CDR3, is DGGITQSPKYLFRKEGQNVTLSCEQNLNHDAMYWYRQDPGQGLRLIYYSQIVNDFQKGDIAEGYSVSREKKESFPLTVTSAQKNPTAFYLCASSIPGQITDTQYFGPGTRLTVL.

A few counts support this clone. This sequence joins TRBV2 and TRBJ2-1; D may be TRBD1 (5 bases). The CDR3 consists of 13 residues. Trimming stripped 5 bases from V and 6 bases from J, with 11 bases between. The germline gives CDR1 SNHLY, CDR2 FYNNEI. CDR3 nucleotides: TGTGCCAGCAGTTCGGACACGTCCAATGAGCAGTTCTTC. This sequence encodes CASSSDTSNEQFF.